The 20 T cell receptor beta chains below were found in one sample sequenced in a study of T-cell memory formation after mild COVID-19. TCRdb re-called the 5' RACE reads through MiXCR, storing one row per CDR3 protein. The sample consists of about 450,000 distinct CDR3 sequences, 20% to 30% of them appearing once. The sample was PBMCs or a T cell subset sorted from them (not recorded which). The receptors here all came from an adult woman who had mild COVID-19 (a few samples of this study predate the infection). Cell type and time point are not known.

This sequence joins TRBV20-1 and TRBJ1-2; tentative D call: TRBD1 (5 bases). The CDR3 contains 14 residues. V lost 6 bases, J lost 3 bases, and 17 bases lay in between. Germline CDR1 is DFQATT and CDR2 is SNEGSKA (reference sequence). Written as DNA, the CDR3 is TGCAGTGCGCACAGCCGGGACGGCGACTATGGCTACACCTTC. It codes for CSAHSRDGDYGYTF.

The rearrangement joins TRBV10-3 to TRBJ2-1; D is possibly TRBD2 (5 bases). V was trimmed by 7 bases and J by 8 bases, leaving 18 bases between them. The CDR3 length is 14 residues. Germline CDR1 is ENHRY and CDR2 is SYGVKD. As DNA, the CDR3 is TGTGCCATCACGTCCCCTACTAGATCCCATGAGCAGTTCTTC. It encodes CAITSPTRSHEQFF.

The genes are TRBV5-1 and TRBJ1-4; 7 nucleotides agree with TRBD1. The CDR3 is made up of 15 amino acids. Looked up from germline, CDR1 is SGHRS and CDR2 is YFSETQ. The V gene end was trimmed by 0 bases and the J gene end by 3 bases; junction bases not matched to a gene: 2. CDR3 sequence reads: CASSLAGTANEKLFF. In nucleotides, the CDR3 is TGCGCCAGCAGCTTGGCCGGGACAGCTAATGAAAAACTGTTTTTT.

The chain combines TRBV6-6 with TRBJ1-1, with a tentative D call TRBD1 (6 bases). The germline gives CDR1 MNHNY, CDR2 SVGAGI (reference sequence). V was trimmed by 6 bases and J by 7 bases, leaving 18 bases between them. This CDR3 region has 14 residues. This CDR3 reads CASRTSTGYFEAFF. CDR3 nucleotide sequence: TGTGCCAGCAGAACTTCGACAGGTTACTTTGAAGCTTTCTTT.

This sequence joins TRBV15 and TRBJ2-1; D not certain. V lost 1 base to trimming and J lost 0 bases, with 7 bases between them. The CDR3 runs to 15 residues. Germline V gene lookup returns CDR1 LNHNV and CDR2 YYDKDF (reference sequence). Here the CDR3 DNA reads TGTGCCACCAGCAGAGCTTTGGGCTCCTACAATGAGCAGTTCTTC. Amino acids: CATSRALGSYNEQFF.

The rearrangement uses TRBV15 and TRBJ2-5, with 8 bases fitting TRBD2. This CDR3 comprises 16 residues. V lost 0 bases and J lost 1; bases outside the gene matches: 4. Germline CDR1 LNHNV, CDR2 YYDKDF (reference sequence). The CDR3 DNA follows: TGTGCCACCAGCAGAGATGGTCGGGAGGGCCAAGAGACCCAGTACTTC. Its protein product is CATSRDGREGQETQYF.

V gene TRBV30 combines with J gene TRBJ1-6; TRBD1 agrees at 7 bases. Trimming cost V 8 bases and J 7 bases; bases outside gene matches: 14. There are 15 residues in the CDR3. Looked up from germline, CDR1 is GTSNPN and CDR2 is SVGIG (reference sequence). The CDR3, as DNA: TGTGCCGGAACGACAGGGAGGCTCAGGAATTCACCCCTCCACTTT. This sequence encodes CAGTTGRLRNSPLHF.

The rearrangement joins TRBV11-2 to TRBJ2-7, with a possible D match to TRBD2 (5 bases). Germline loops: CDR1 SGHAT, CDR2 FQNNGV. Trimming pared 0 bases from V and 3 bases from J, leaving 9 bases between. The CDR3 runs 14 residues. CDR3 residues: CASSLEPGNYEQYF. The DNA for the CDR3 is TGTGCCAGCAGCTTAGAACCGGGAAACTACGAGCAGTACTTC.

This chain uses TRBV18 with TRBJ2-1; D is unresolved. The CDR3 length is 16 residues. V was pared by 2 bases and J by 1 base, with 12 bases between. Germline V gives CDR1 KGHSH, CDR2 LQKENI. CDR3: CASSPVVGGSYNEQFF. CDR3 DNA: TGTGCCAGCTCACCAGTCGTCGGTGGTTCCTACAATGAGCAGTTCTTC.

This clonotype has ten or more counts. The chain links TRBV4-2 to TRBJ2-1, with 8 bases aligning to TRBD2. The trim removed 0 bases at V and 9 bases at J, leaving 10 bases unmatched. Germline assignment: CDR1 LGHNA and CDR2 YNFKEQ. The CDR3 totals 16 residues. The chain's CDR3 is CASSQDTDGGASEQFF. In DNA, the CDR3 is TGTGCCAGCAGCCAAGATACGGACGGGGGGGCCAGTGAGCAGTTCTTC.

This chain uses TRBV7-2 with TRBJ2-7, with 15 bases identical to TRBD2. V lost 5 bases to trimming and J lost 0 bases; unmatched junction nucleotides: 5. CDR1 and CDR2 from the germline V gene are SGHTA and FQGNSA. This CDR3 contains 17 residues. In DNA form, the CDR3 reads TGTGCCAGCAGCCCCGCGGGACTAGCGGGAGGCTCCTACGAGCAGTACTTC. Translation gives CASSPAGLAGGSYEQYF.

The chain employs TRBV20-1 and TRBJ2-7; D uncertain. The ends were cut back, 3 bases at V and 0 bases at J, with 12 bases in the middle. The CDR3 extends over 14 amino acids. Germline-derived CDR1 and CDR2 are DFQATT and SNEGSKA (reference sequence). CDR3 loop: CSASWRTSSYEQYF. CDR3 sequence (DNA): TGCAGTGCTAGTTGGAGAACCAGCTCCTACGAGCAGTACTTC.

The chain couples TRBV15 to TRBJ1-1; no firm D call. Per the germline V gene, CDR1 is LNHNV and CDR2 is YYDKDF (reference sequence). The CDR3 runs to 13 residues. V shed 3 bases and J shed 1 base, with 6 bases lying between them. This chain's CDR3 is CATSRTRNTEAFF. Written as DNA, the CDR3 is TGTGCCACCAGCAGGACCAGGAACACTGAAGCTTTCTTT.

This clonotype was recorded a few times. The V call is TRBV7-3, the J call TRBJ2-1; 16 bases align to TRBD2. The CDR3 runs to 16 residues. V shed 3 bases, J shed 7 bases, and the junction held 3 bases outside the gene matches. Germline-derived CDR1 and CDR2 are SGHTA and FQGTGA. The CDR3 DNA reads as TGTGCCAGCAGCTTGGGACTAGCGGGGGGGTTAAATGAGCAGTTCTTC. It codes for CASSLGLAGGLNEQFF.

This clonotype came up a few times. The V call is TRBV19, the J call TRBJ1-5, with 9 bases that match TRBD1. The V and J ends lost 4 bases and 5 bases, in that order; junction bases with no gene match: 6. Germline CDR1 is LNHDA and CDR2 is SQIVND (reference sequence). This CDR3 has 15 residues. The CDR3 loop is CASSKPGQGYQPQHF. As DNA, the CDR3 is TGTGCCAGTAGTAAGCCGGGACAGGGCTATCAGCCCCAGCATTTT. The full variable domain, with the rest looked up from reference TRBV19 and TRBJ1-5, is DGGITQSPKYLFRKEGQNVTLSCEQNLNHDAMYWYRQDPGQGLRLIYYSQIVNDFQKGDIAEGYSVSREKKESFPLTVTSAQKNPTAFYLCASSKPGQGYQPQHFGDGTRLSIL.

The V gene is TRBV12-3 or TRBV12-4, the J gene TRBJ2-5; unclear D gene. V lost 6 bases to trimming and J lost 7 bases, with 12 bases between them. CDR3 length: 12 amino acids. This CDR3 reads CASSPAWGTQYF. The CDR3 nucleotides are TGTGCCAGCAGCCCAGCCTGGGGGACCCAGTACTTC.

The chain couples TRBV4-1 to TRBJ2-5; 10 nucleotides agree with TRBD1. Trimming at V came to 0 bases and at J to 5 bases, leaving 6 bases not matched to a gene. This CDR3 is built from 16 residues. The germline V gene encodes CDR1 MGHRA and CDR2 YSYEKL. The CDR3 coding sequence is TGCGCCAGCAGCCAAGACGGGACAGGGGTCGGGGAGACCCAGTACTTC. Its translation is CASSQDGTGVGETQYF.

This clonotype was observed a few times. Relative to the germline gene, one junction end is altered; a read error may explain this. The chain links TRBV2 to TRBJ2-3, with 9 bases that match TRBD1. This CDR3 has 12 amino acids. From germline, CDR1 is SNHLY and CDR2 FYNNEI. Written as DNA, the CDR3 is TGTGCCAGCAGCGCCGGGACAGGGTTTTCCATTTTT. Amino acid sequence: CASSAGTGFSIF. Looking up the rest from reference TRBV2 and TRBJ2-3 gives the full variable domain: EPEVTQTPSHQVTQMGQEVILRCVPISNHLYFYWYRQILGQKVEFLVSFYNNEISEKSEIFDDQFSVERPDGSNFTLKIRSTKLEDSAMYFCASSAGTGFSIFGPGTRLTVL.

This chain joins TRBV6-5 and TRBJ1-1; perhaps TRBD1 as D (5 bases). The CDR3 has 17 amino acids. The germline gives CDR1 MNHEY, CDR2 SVGAGI. Between the trimmed V and J ends, which lost 3 bases and 4 bases, there was a span of 21 bases. Here the CDR3 reads CASSYWPGLTESTEAFF. In DNA form, the CDR3 reads TGTGCCAGCAGTTATTGGCCAGGGCTCACCGAGTCCACTGAAGCTTTCTTT.

This clonotype has only a few counts. The chain employs TRBV5-5 and TRBJ2-3, with 7 bases aligning to TRBD1. The CDR3 is 12 amino acids. J was trimmed by 13 bases and V by 2 bases; bases with no gene match: 7. Germline lookup yields CDR1 SGHKS and CDR2 YYEKEE (reference sequence). The CDR3 DNA reads TGTGCCAGCAGCTTAAGACAGGGCTGGGAGTATTTT. It encodes CASSLRQGWEYF.